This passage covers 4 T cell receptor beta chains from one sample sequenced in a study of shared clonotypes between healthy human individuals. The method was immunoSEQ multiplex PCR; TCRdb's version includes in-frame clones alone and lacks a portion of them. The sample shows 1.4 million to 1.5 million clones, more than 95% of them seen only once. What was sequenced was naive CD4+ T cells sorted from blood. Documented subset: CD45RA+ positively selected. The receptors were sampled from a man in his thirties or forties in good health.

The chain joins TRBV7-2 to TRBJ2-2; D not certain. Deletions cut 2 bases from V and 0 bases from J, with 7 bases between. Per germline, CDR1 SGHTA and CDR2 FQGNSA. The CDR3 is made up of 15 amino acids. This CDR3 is CASSLKRPNTGELFF. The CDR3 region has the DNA TGTGCCAGCAGCTTAAAGCGTCCGAACACCGGGGAGCTGTTTTTT. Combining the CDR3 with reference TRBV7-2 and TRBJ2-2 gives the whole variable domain GAGVSQSPSNKVTEKGKDVELRCDPISGHTALYWYRQSLGQGLEFLIYFQGNSAPDKSGLPSDRFSAERTGGSVSTLTIQRTQQEDSAVYLCASSLKRPNTGELFFGEGSRLTVL.

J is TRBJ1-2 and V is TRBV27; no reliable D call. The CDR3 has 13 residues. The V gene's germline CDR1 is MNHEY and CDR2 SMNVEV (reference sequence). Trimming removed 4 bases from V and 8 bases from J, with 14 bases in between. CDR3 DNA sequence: TGTGCCAGCAGTTCCGACGGGTATGAGGGCTACACCTTC. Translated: CASSSDGYEGYTF.

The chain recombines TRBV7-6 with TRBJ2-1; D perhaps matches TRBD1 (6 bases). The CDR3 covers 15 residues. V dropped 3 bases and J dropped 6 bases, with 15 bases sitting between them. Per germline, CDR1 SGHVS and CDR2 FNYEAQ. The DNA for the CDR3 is TGTGCCAGCAGCTTGCACCTAATAGGGGGCAATGAGCAGTTCTTC. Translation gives CASSLHLIGGNEQFF.

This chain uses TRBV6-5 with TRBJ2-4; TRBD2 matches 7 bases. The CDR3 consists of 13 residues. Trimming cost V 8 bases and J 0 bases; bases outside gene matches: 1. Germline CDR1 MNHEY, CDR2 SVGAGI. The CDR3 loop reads CASRGGAKNIQYF. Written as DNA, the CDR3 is TGTGCCAGCCGCGGGGGAGCCAAAAACATTCAGTACTTC.